This T cell receptor (beta chain) was sequenced in a study of T cell changes during pregnancy in multiple sclerosis. Per the germline V gene, CDR1 is SGHTA and CDR2 is FQGNSA. V lost 3 bases, J lost 9 bases, and 24 bases lay in between. The CDR3 contains 17 residues. Assay: immunoSEQ multiplex PCR; the TCRdb copy retains only in-frame clones and omits some. This sample has just under 80,000 clones, with around 95% found just once. The sample here was peripheral blood, taken in the second trimester of pregnancy. This receptor was taken from a female donor in good health, enrolled as a control in a pregnancy study. The chain carries TRBV7-2 and TRBJ1-5; perhaps TRBD1 as D (6 bases). CDR3 residues: CASSFRFRGWGGRPQHF. The DNA for the CDR3 is TGTGCCAGCAGCTTTCGCTTCAGGGGCTGGGGGGGTCGGCCCCAGCATTTT.